One sample yielded the 25 T cell receptor beta chains listed below, sequenced in a study of T-cell reconstitution after alpha-beta-depleted transplantation in children. The TCRbeta library incorporated unique molecular identifiers. Using its own MiXCR run on the PCR reads, TCRdb lists one record per CDR3 protein. The repertoire holds 70,000 or so distinct CDR3 sequences, with about a tenth as singletons. Source: PBMCs, taken before TCRalphabeta/CD19-depleted stem cell transplant. Receptor source: a boy younger than 18 with acute myeloid leukemia, due to receive a stem cell transplant.

In its sample, this clonotype was seen many times. The chain links TRBV24-1 to TRBJ2-1, with a weak D call TRBD2 (5 bases). V lost 9 bases and J lost 5, with 16 bases in between. The V gene's germline CDR1 is KGHDR and CDR2 SFDVKD. CDR3 length equals 14 residues. The CDR3 loop reads CATRAGGVDNEQFF. DNA for the CDR3: TGTGCCACCCGGGCGGGTGGGGTTGACAATGAGCAGTTCTTC.

This clonotype was recorded many times. The rearrangement joins TRBV7-9 to TRBJ2-2, with 10 bases lining up with TRBD2. Trimming cost V 10 bases and J 1 base; bases outside gene matches: 12. CDR1 and CDR2 from the germline V gene are SEHNR and FQNEAQ (reference sequence). The CDR3 has 17 amino acids. The CDR3: CATQVLAGWRNTGELFF. Here the CDR3 DNA reads TGTGCCACCCAGGTACTAGCGGGATGGAGGAACACCGGGGAGCTGTTTTTT.

Comment on this clonotype: One end of the junction is discordant with germline, which a read error may explain. The chain joins TRBV18 to TRBJ1-1; D is unclear. This CDR3 is 13 amino acids long. Germline V gene lookup returns CDR1 KGHSH and CDR2 LQKENI. The CDR3 reads CTSSSKANTEAFF. DNA for the CDR3: TGTACCAGCTCATCGAAAGCGAACACTGAAGCTTTCTTT.

This clonotype was counted ten times or more. V and J are TRBV5-6 and TRBJ2-4, with 7 bases that match TRBD1. Germline V CDR1 and CDR2: SGHDT, YYEEEE. CDR3 length equals 15 residues. After removal of 1 base from V and 6 bases from J, the junction contained 7 bases not matched to a gene. The CDR3 DNA reads as TGTGCCAGCAGCTTGACTGACAGGGCGGTAAACATTCAGTACTTC. Its protein product is CASSLTDRAVNIQYF.

This clonotype showed up many times. This chain joins TRBV4-1 and TRBJ2-6; tentative D call: TRBD1 (5 bases). Germline assignment: CDR1 MGHRA and CDR2 YSYEKL. The CDR3 runs to 18 residues. Trimming took off 0 bases at V and 0 bases at J, with 12 bases between the two ends. For the CDR3, the DNA is TGCGCCAGCAGCCAAGATCCGACAGAACACTCTGGGGCCAACGTCCTGACTTTC. Its protein product is CASSQDPTEHSGANVLTF.

A few counts support this clonotype. The chain recombines TRBV6-5 with TRBJ1-5; D not resolved. The CDR3 covers 15 residues. V lost 6 bases and J 3 bases, leaving 15 bases between the germline ends. CDR1 MNHEY and CDR2 SVGAGI come from the germline V gene. CDR3 sequence reads: CASSPPRSNNQPQHF. For the CDR3, the DNA is TGTGCCAGCAGCCCACCGAGGTCAAACAATCAGCCCCAGCATTTT.

The sample holds many counts of this clonotype. The genes are TRBV24-1 and TRBJ2-1; D unresolved. CDR3 length: 16 residues. Trimming took off 3 bases at V and 0 bases at J, with 11 bases between the two ends. Germline V CDR1 and CDR2: KGHDR, SFDVKD. The CDR3 sequence: CATSDPTANSYNEQFF. CDR3 nucleotide sequence: TGTGCCACCAGTGATCCCACGGCAAACTCCTACAATGAGCAGTTCTTC.

In its sample, this clonotype was seen many times. The chain carries TRBV5-1 and TRBJ2-5; TRBD1 might be the D (7 bases). Germline lookup yields CDR1 SGHRS and CDR2 YFSETQ. V lost 2 bases and J 4 bases, leaving 18 bases between the germline ends. The CDR3 loop spans 16 amino acids. Written as DNA, the CDR3 is TGCGCCAGCAGCTTCGGACTACCCGGGACAGCAGAGACCCAGTACTTC. Protein product: CASSFGLPGTAETQYF.

The V and J genes are TRBV12-3 or TRBV12-4 and TRBJ2-2, with D perhaps assigned TRBD1 or TRBD2 (6 bases each). This CDR3 region has 15 residues. Trimming took off 5 bases at V and 4 bases at J, with 14 bases between the two ends. The CDR3 nucleotides are TGTGCCAGCAGTCCTCTAGGGGGGAGCACCGGGGAGCTGTTTTTT. Its translation: CASSPLGGSTGELFF.

V usage is TRBV7-2 and J usage is TRBJ2-5; D might be TRBD1 or TRBD2, each matching 5 bases. Germline lookup yields CDR1 SGHTA and CDR2 FQGNSA. V was trimmed by 5 bases and J by 2 bases, leaving 18 bases between them. This CDR3 is built from 16 residues. The CDR3 bases are TGTGCCAGCAGCCCCCCCCCCAGGGACGGACAAGAGACCCAGTACTTC. As protein: CASSPPPRDGQETQYF.

As concerns this clonotype: A clone one base away is much larger, so this may be a read error. The V and J genes are TRBV11-2 and TRBJ2-3; 14 bases are a match to TRBD2. The CDR3 spans 22 residues. Looked up from germline, CDR1 is SGHAT and CDR2 is FQNNGV. CDR3 nucleotides: TGTGCCAGCAGCTTAGATATTACTTACGGGACTAGCGGGAGACCTAGCACAGATACGCCGTATTTT. Amino acids: CASSLDITYGTSGRPSTDTPYF.

In this sample, this clonotype turned up many times. The V gene is TRBV4-1, the J gene TRBJ1-1; 7 positions agree with TRBD1. The CDR3 totals 15 residues. Germline loops: CDR1 MGHRA, CDR2 YSYEKL. V lost 0 bases and J lost 5; bases outside the gene matches: 6. In DNA form, the CDR3 reads TGCGCCAGCAGCCAAGATGGGGACAGCTGGACTGAAGCTTTCTTT. Its protein product is CASSQDGDSWTEAFF.

Only a few counts were recorded for this clonotype. The chain joins TRBV18 to TRBJ2-1; 8 nucleotides line up with TRBD2. Germline trimming cut 3 bases from V and 6 bases from J; bases unmatched to any gene: 1. Germline CDR1 is KGHSH and CDR2 is LQKENI. The CDR3 covers 13 residues. The DNA of the CDR3 is TGTGCCAGCTCACCCGGGACTAGCAATGAGCAGTTCTTC. Translating gives CASSPGTSNEQFF.

This clonotype was found many times. CDR3 loop: CASSPRAGSEQYF. Here the CDR3 DNA reads TGCGCCAGCAGCCCAAGAGCGGGAAGCGAGCAGTACTTC. V gene TRBV4-3 combines with J gene TRBJ2-7; 7 bases match TRBD2. Germline CDR1 and CDR2: LGHNA and YSLEER. This CDR3 region has 13 residues. Unmatched junction bases numbered 6, after V lost 4 bases and J lost 6 bases.

In its sample, this clonotype was seen many times. J is TRBJ1-5 and V is TRBV12-3 or TRBV12-4; D remains ambiguous. The CDR3 sequence is 12 residues long. Trimming pared 7 bases from V and 7 bases from J, leaving 11 bases between. CDR3 DNA: TGTGCCAGCACCAAGCGCGGGCAGCCCCAGCATTTT. It encodes CASTKRGQPQHF.

This clonotype was detected ten times or more. The rearrangement joins TRBV3-1 to TRBJ2-1, with TRBD2 identical over 7 bases. In germline, CDR1 is LGHDT, CDR2 YNNKEL (reference sequence). With 5 bases clipped from V and 6 bases from J, the junction kept 7 bases outside the gene matches. This CDR3 contains 14 residues. The CDR3 DNA sequence: TGTGCCAGCAGCTCGGGACTAACGGTCAATGAGCAGTTCTTC. Translating it yields CASSSGLTVNEQFF.

This clonotype has a count of ten or more. The genes are TRBV20-1 and TRBJ2-3; tentative D call: TRBD2 (7 bases). The V end was cut by 3 bases, the J end by 2 bases, with 15 bases between. Germline V CDR1 and CDR2: DFQATT, SNEGSKA (reference sequence). The CDR3 loop spans 15 amino acids. CDR3 DNA: TGCAGTGCTAGGGGGGGCGGGGGTTACACAGATACGCAGTATTTT. Translation gives CSARGGGGYTDTQYF.

This clonotype occurred many times. The chain recombines TRBV12-3 or TRBV12-4 with TRBJ2-7; no clear D. Trimming pared 5 bases from V and 7 bases from J, leaving 15 bases between. This CDR3 comprises 13 residues. CDR3 protein: CASSPLFALEQYF. CDR3 DNA: TGTGCCAGCAGTCCCCTGTTCGCCCTGGAGCAGTACTTC.

At least ten counts were recorded for this clonotype. V is TRBV9 and J is TRBJ2-3; 8 bases align to TRBD2. The V gene end was trimmed by 4 bases and the J gene end by 2 bases; junction bases not matched to a gene: 6. CDR1 SGDLS and CDR2 YYNGEE come from the germline V gene. The CDR3 runs 15 residues. DNA for the CDR3: TGTGCCAGCAGCATATGGACTAGCTCCACAGATACGCAGTATTTT. It specifies CASSIWTSSTDTQYF.

This clonotype was observed many times. The chain combines TRBV5-1 with TRBJ1-6; possibly TRBD1 for D (6 bases). In germline, CDR1 is SGHRS, CDR2 YFSETQ. This CDR3 contains 14 residues. Trimming took 0 bases from V and 9 from J, leaving 10 bases between them. The CDR3 DNA reads as TGCGCCAGCAGCTTGGCAGGGGTCGGTTCACCCCTCCACTTT. Residues: CASSLAGVGSPLHF. Together with reference TRBV5-1 and TRBJ1-6, the CDR3 gives the full variable domain: KAGVTQTPRYLIKTRGQQVTLSCSPISGHRSVSWYQQTPGQGLQFLFEYFSETQRNKGNFPGRFSGRQFSNSRSEMNVSTLELGDSALYLCASSLAGVGSPLHFGNGTRLTVT.

This clonotype showed up many times. The chain links TRBV3-1 to TRBJ1-6; possibly TRBD1 for D (6 bases). In germline, CDR1 is LGHDT, CDR2 YNNKEL (reference sequence). The V and J ends lost 3 bases and 8 bases respectively, with 14 bases between them. The CDR3 spans 15 residues. CDR3 DNA: TGTGCCAGCAGCCACGCTAACAGGGTCGATTCACCCCTCCACTTT. Its translation: CASSHANRVDSPLHF.

There are many counts of this clonotype. The gene calls are TRBV4-1 and TRBJ2-1, with a weak D call TRBD2 (6 bases). The V gene lost 7 bases and the J gene lost 4 bases, with 20 bases spanning the gap. From germline, CDR1 is MGHRA and CDR2 YSYEKL. CDR3 length: 16 amino acids. The CDR3 DNA is TGCGCCAGCACCAAGAGCACTAGCAGTCTGTACAATGAGCAGTTCTTC. The encoded protein is CASTKSTSSLYNEQFF.

This clonotype showed up many times. J is TRBJ2-1 and V is TRBV6-5, with 10 positions matching TRBD1. Germline CDR1 reads MNHEY; CDR2 reads SVGAGI. This CDR3 comprises 14 residues. V was pared by 8 bases and J by 8 bases, with 9 bases of the junction left unmatched. Written as DNA, the CDR3 is TGTGCCAGCCGACCGGGACAGGGGATTTATGAGCAGTTCTTC. Protein product: CASRPGQGIYEQFF.

This clonotype was observed a few times. This chain connects TRBV7-9 to TRBJ2-6; D remains ambiguous. V shed 1 base and J shed 0 bases, with 7 bases lying between them. The germline gives CDR1 SEHNR, CDR2 FQNEAQ (reference sequence). The CDR3 runs to 16 residues. The CDR3 protein is CASSLDTLSGANVLTF. The CDR3 DNA follows: TGTGCCAGCAGCTTAGACACCCTCTCTGGGGCCAACGTCCTGACTTTC.

In this sample, this clonotype turned up many times. The junction shows a germline mismatch at one end, possibly a read error. The chain joins TRBV4-3 to TRBJ2-2, with 7 bases aligning to TRBD2. CDR1 and CDR2 (germline): LGHNA, YSLEER. This CDR3 region has 16 residues. DNA for the CDR3: TGCGTCAGCAGCCTCTCGGCAGGGAGGGACACCGGGGAGCTGTTTTTT. Protein product: CVSSLSAGRDTGELFF.